The next 23 T cell receptor beta chains were all read from a single sample in a study of T cells after yellow fever vaccination. TCRdb analysed the 5' RACE reads with MiXCR anew, one entry per CDR3 protein. The repertoire holds about 400,000 distinct CDR3 sequences, with around a tenth as singletons. Sample: PBMCs, taken on the day of the first yellow fever vaccination. All receptors derive from a young man who received the YFV17D yellow fever vaccine.

This clonotype showed up just a few times. The chain couples TRBV24-1 to TRBJ2-3; D might be TRBD2 (5 bases). Per the germline V gene, CDR1 is KGHDR and CDR2 is SFDVKD. The V end was cut by 4 bases, the J end by 0 bases, with 10 bases between. The CDR3 covers 15 residues. CDR3 region: CATSDSRGSTDTQYF. The CDR3 nucleotides read TGTGCCACCAGTGACTCCCGGGGTAGCACAGATACGCAGTATTTT.

The V call is TRBV20-1, the J call TRBJ2-3; TRBD2 agrees at 9 bases. Germline values: CDR1 DFQATT, CDR2 SNEGSKA (reference sequence). The CDR3 consists of 15 residues. V shed 3 bases and J 0 bases; nucleotides not matched to a gene: 4. DNA of the CDR3: TGCAGTGCTAGGACTAGCGGCTCTAGCACAGATACGCAGTATTTT. This translates into CSARTSGSSTDTQYF.

The rearrangement links TRBV25-1 to TRBJ2-3; 9 bases are shared with TRBD2. V gave up 7 bases and J gave up 4 bases; unmatched junction bases: 3. Germline CDR1 MGHDK, CDR2 SYGVNS. The CDR3 totals 13 residues. The CDR3 DNA reads TGTGCCAGCAAGGTAGCGGGGGCAGATACGCAGTATTTT. Encoded protein: CASKVAGADTQYF. The full variable domain, its missing parts supplied by reference TRBV25-1 and TRBJ2-3, is EADIYQTPRYLVIGTGKKITLECSQTMGHDKMYWYQQDPGMELHLIHYSYGVNSTEKGDLSSESTVSRIRTEHFPLTLESARPSHTSQYLCASKVAGADTQYFGPGTRLTVL.

This clonotype occurred a few times. This sequence joins TRBV5-6 and TRBJ1-1, with D maybe TRBD1 (5 bases). The V and J ends lost 2 bases and 6 bases respectively, with 14 bases between them. The germline gives CDR1 SGHDT, CDR2 YYEEEE. The CDR3 sequence is 14 residues long. CDR3 loop: CASSLGQAGAEAFF. For the CDR3, the DNA is TGTGCCAGCAGCTTAGGCCAGGCGGGGGCTGAAGCTTTCTTT.

Only a few counts were recorded for this clonotype. The J gene is TRBJ2-7, the V gene TRBV6-2 or TRBV6-3; TRBD2 is a possible D gene (6 bases). The CDR3 runs 14 residues. CDR1 and CDR2 (germline): MNHEY, SVGEGT. Trimming pared 7 bases from V and 2 bases from J, leaving 15 bases between. The DNA of the CDR3 is TGTGCCAGCACGCCGGGACTCGACCCCTACGAGCAGTACTTC. This encodes CASTPGLDPYEQYF.

V usage is TRBV10-3 and J usage is TRBJ2-2; D perhaps matches TRBD1 (6 bases). The CDR3 loop spans 15 amino acids. V was clipped by 10 bases and J by 7 bases, with 22 bases between them. Germline lookup yields CDR1 ENHRY and CDR2 SYGVKD. As DNA, the CDR3 is TGTGCCACCATCGGTCGGGCAGGGGTAATCGGGGAGCTGTTTTTT. This gives the protein CATIGRAGVIGELFF.

This clonotype was observed a few times. The chain links TRBV7-6 to TRBJ2-2, with a tentative D call TRBD2 (5 bases). The CDR3 contains 16 residues. Germline values: CDR1 SGHVS, CDR2 FNYEAQ. Trimming pared 2 bases from V and 6 bases from J, leaving 16 bases between. CDR3 bases: TGTGCCAGCAGCTTAAGGTCAGGAGTGGAGGCCGGGGAGCTGTTTTTT. Protein product: CASSLRSGVEAGELFF.

The gene calls are TRBV7-2 and TRBJ1-1; possible D gene TRBD1, 6 bases. Germline loops: CDR1 SGHTA, CDR2 FQGNSA. Between the trimmed V and J ends, which lost 5 bases and 1 base, there was a span of 17 bases. The CDR3 consists of 16 residues. CDR3 residues: CASSPRRGRGNTEAFF. The CDR3 nucleotides are TGTGCCAGCAGCCCCCGGCGGGGCAGGGGGAACACTGAAGCTTTCTTT.

This clonotype was seen a handful of times. The chain links TRBV28 to TRBJ1-5, with 9 positions matching TRBD1. The trim removed 5 bases at V and 6 bases at J, leaving 8 bases unmatched. The germline V gene encodes CDR1 MDHEN and CDR2 SYDVKM. The CDR3 runs 15 residues. In DNA form, the CDR3 reads TGTGCCAGCAGTACCACTGGACAGGGGCGTCAGCCCCAGCATTTT. Translated, it gives CASSTTGQGRQPQHF.

This clonotype has just a few counts. The gene calls are TRBV4-2 and TRBJ2-7; TRBD2 matches 11 bases. V shed 0 bases and J 4 bases; nucleotides not matched to a gene: 11. CDR3 length equals 18 residues. Germline CDR1 LGHNA, CDR2 YNFKEQ. This CDR3 reads CASSQEGVAGGGPYEQYF. In nucleotides, the CDR3 is TGTGCCAGCAGCCAAGAAGGGGTAGCGGGGGGGGGCCCGTACGAGCAGTACTTC.

This clonotype was detected only a few times. The chain combines TRBV10-3 with TRBJ2-4; tentatively, D is TRBD1 (6 bases). Germline loops: CDR1 ENHRY, CDR2 SYGVKD. The CDR3 runs to 17 residues. The V end was cut by 3 bases, the J end by 0 bases, with 15 bases between. The CDR3 DNA sequence: TGTGCCATCAGTGAACAGGGTTCCGAACTAGCCAAAAACATTCAGTACTTC. Its protein is CAISEQGSELAKNIQYF.

The sample holds a few counts of this clonotype. In DNA form, the CDR3 reads TGTGCCAGCACCTTACGGAGGGACAGAATCAATGAGCAGTTCTTC. Amino acid sequence: CASTLRRDRINEQFF. The V and J genes are TRBV5-6 and TRBJ2-1, with TRBD1 as a possible D gene (7 bases). The CDR3 has 15 residues. V was clipped by 6 bases and J by 6 bases, with 19 bases between them. Germline-derived CDR1 and CDR2 are SGHDT and YYEEEE.

This chain uses TRBV9 with TRBJ2-2; D is perhaps TRBD1 (6 bases). CDR3 length: 16 amino acids. Per the germline V gene, CDR1 is SGDLS and CDR2 is YYNGEE. With 4 bases removed from V and 1 base from J, the gap between germline ends came to 14 bases. CDR3 sequence (DNA): TGTGCCAGCAGCTCCCCGTTACAGGGGAACACCGGGGAGCTGTTTTTT. It is translated as CASSSPLQGNTGELFF.

The CDR3 nucleotides read TGTGCCAGCAGCTTCTCGGGACAGGGATATGGCTACACCTTC. Amino acid sequence: CASSFSGQGYGYTF. V gene TRBV7-9 combines with J gene TRBJ1-2; 9 bases align to TRBD1. The CDR3 runs to 14 residues. The germline CDR1 and CDR2 sequences are SEHNR and FQNEAQ (reference sequence). J was trimmed by 5 bases and V by 3 bases; bases with no gene match: 4.

This clonotype was seen a handful of times. The chain combines TRBV6-1 with TRBJ1-1, with 10 bases aligning to TRBD1. The trim removed 6 bases at V and 0 bases at J, leaving 10 bases unmatched. CDR1 and CDR2 (germline): MNHNS, SASEGT. The CDR3 contains 17 residues. Written as DNA, the CDR3 is TGTGCCAGCAGAGATCTAGGACAGGGGGTGATGAACACTGAAGCTTTCTTT. Protein sequence: CASRDLGQGVMNTEAFF.

The V and J genes are TRBV6-5 and TRBJ2-5, with TRBD2 matching over 7 bases. With 2 bases clipped from V and 1 base from J, the junction kept 10 bases outside the gene matches. CDR1 is MNHEY and CDR2 is SVGAGI in the germline V gene. The CDR3 runs 17 residues. The CDR3 sequence is CASSYILADPLQETQYF. The CDR3 DNA reads as TGTGCCAGCAGTTACATCCTAGCGGACCCACTCCAAGAGACCCAGTACTTC.

The V gene is TRBV15, the J gene TRBJ2-1, with D perhaps given as TRBD1 or TRBD2 (6 bases each). V was clipped by 5 bases and J by 8 bases, with 16 bases between them. The CDR3 has 14 residues. Germline CDR1 LNHNV, CDR2 YYDKDF (reference sequence). The CDR3 coding sequence is TGTGCCACCAGCGTCGGGGGCGATCTTGATGAGCAGTTCTTC. Encoded protein: CATSVGGDLDEQFF.

This clonotype has ten or more counts. This chain joins TRBV5-1 and TRBJ2-3; 8 nucleotides match TRBD2. Germline trimming cut 0 bases from V and 0 bases from J; bases unmatched to any gene: 12. From germline, CDR1 is SGHRS and CDR2 YFSETQ. The CDR3 is 19 amino acids. CDR3 nucleotides: TGCGCCAGCAGCTTGGGAGGCGGGGGGACCTTCTACAGCACAGATACGCAGTATTTT. This codes for CASSLGGGGTFYSTDTQYF.

This clonotype was seen many times. This rearrangement joins TRBV20-1 to TRBJ2-1; perhaps TRBD2 as D (6 bases). The CDR3 is 12 amino acids. Trimming stripped 0 bases from V and 8 bases from J, with 8 bases between. Germline V gene data show CDR1 as DFQATT and CDR2 as SNEGSKA (reference sequence). The CDR3, as DNA: TGCAGTGCTAGAGATGGCGGGGATGAGCAGTTCTTC. It is translated as CSARDGGDEQFF.

V and J are TRBV20-1 and TRBJ2-7; D is perhaps TRBD1 (5 bases). The CDR3 has 12 amino acids. The germline gives CDR1 DFQATT, CDR2 SNEGSKA (reference sequence). The CDR3 protein is CSAKGISYERYV. The CDR3 region has the DNA TGCAGTGCTAAGGGGATCAGCTACGAGCGGTACGTC.

V and J are TRBV7-2 and TRBJ1-6; maybe TRBD1 (5 bases). This CDR3 region has 14 residues. CDR1 and CDR2 (germline): SGHTA, FQGNSA. The V end was cut by 1 base, the J end by 9 bases, with 10 bases between. The chain's CDR3 is CASSLEGYGSPLHF. In nucleotides, the CDR3 is TGTGCCAGCAGCTTAGAGGGGTACGGTTCACCCCTCCACTTT.

There are a few counts of this clonotype. This rearrangement joins TRBV15 to TRBJ1-5; no clear D. V lost 0 bases and J lost 5, with 17 bases in between. The CDR3 runs 17 residues. The germline V gene encodes CDR1 LNHNV and CDR2 YYDKDF (reference sequence). CDR3 sequence reads: CATSRDRLLMTYQPQHF. The CDR3 DNA sequence: TGTGCCACCAGCAGAGATCGTCTTTTAATGACCTATCAGCCCCAGCATTTT.

Only a few counts were recorded for this clonotype. This chain connects TRBV5-1 to TRBJ1-2, with D tentatively TRBD1 (5 bases). Germline values: CDR1 SGHRS, CDR2 YFSETQ. Trimming left V 4 bases short and J 0 bases short, with 13 bases between. The CDR3 runs 15 residues. CDR3 sequence (DNA): TGCGCCAGCAGCCCCCGGGACGGAGCTAACTATGGCTACACCTTC. As protein: CASSPRDGANYGYTF.